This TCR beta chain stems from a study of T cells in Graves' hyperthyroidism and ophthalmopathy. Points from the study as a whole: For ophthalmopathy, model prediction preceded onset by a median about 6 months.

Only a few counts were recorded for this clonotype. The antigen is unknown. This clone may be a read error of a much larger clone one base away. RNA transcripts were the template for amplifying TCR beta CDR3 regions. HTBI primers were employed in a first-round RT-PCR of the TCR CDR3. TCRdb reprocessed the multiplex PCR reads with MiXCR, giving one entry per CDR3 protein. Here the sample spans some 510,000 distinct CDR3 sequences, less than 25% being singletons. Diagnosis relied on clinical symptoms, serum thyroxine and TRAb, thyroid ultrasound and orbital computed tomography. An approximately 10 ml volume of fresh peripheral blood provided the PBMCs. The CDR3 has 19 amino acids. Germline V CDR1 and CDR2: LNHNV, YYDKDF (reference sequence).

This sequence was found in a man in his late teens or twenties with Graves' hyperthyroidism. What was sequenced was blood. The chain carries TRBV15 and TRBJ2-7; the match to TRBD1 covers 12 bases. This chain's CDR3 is CATGRDWGQGATSSYEQYF. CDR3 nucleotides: TGTGCCACCGGCAGAGATTGGGGACAGGGGGCCACAAGCTCCTACGAGCAGTACTTC.